The TCR beta chain under discussion was sequenced for a study of shared clonotypes between healthy human individuals (dated by TCRdb to 2020 to 2021). Notes on the research overall: Two women and three men aged 18 to 49 years were included in the cohort. Blood TCR repertoires of a handful of healthy adults were deeply sequenced to estimate repertoire size and the extent of clonotype sharing between individuals. Libraries were prepared and TCR repertoires were sequenced by different laboratories using diverse techniques, in order to increase sequencing depth and limit assay-specific biases. Each donor's leukapheresis produced roughly between roughly 0.85 and 9.5 billion PBMCs.

A remark on this clone: Its antigen remains unidentified. Qualities for individual bases were not recorded, and no much larger clone is one base off.

Study-wide conclusions, independent of this receptor: Based on pairwise subsampling, the degree of clonotype sharing among donors was expected to be affected by sequencing depth. Because the study included a small number of donors, the genetic and exposure-history diversity represented was limited. Sampling was limited to blood, and TCR repertoires in tissue likely differ from TCR repertoires in blood.

Donors were healthy HIV-negative adults with no recently reported acute infections or vaccinations. Every donor was a Caucasian adult living in Nashville, Tennessee, USA. For unsorted samples, 90 million or so PBMCs were counted, and genomic DNA was extracted using the QIAamp DNA Blood Mini kit. Blood was obtained by leukapheresis, after which PBMCs were separated by Ficoll-Histopaque density gradient centrifugation and cryopreserved in liquid nitrogen vapor phase. The CDR3 goes from the cysteine to the phenylalanine over 13 residues. This entry keeps only the CDR3 DNA: 39 bases, framed from base 1. V is clipped by 10 bases and J by 6 bases, and the sequence between their germline boundaries is 15 bases long. CDR1 and CDR2, looked up from the germline V gene, are MRHNA and SNTAGT. Using the deep immunoSEQ assay, TCR CDR3 regions were amplified from genomic DNA by multiplex PCR. Extracted genomic DNA from each cell subset was spread evenly across all wells of several immunoSEQ 96-well plates, with each plate serving as a replicate. For unsorted PBMC, each replicate PCR was loaded with roughly 0.3 ug genomic DNA, equivalent to about 30,000 T cell genomes. Ten immunoSEQ deep assay plates were used to sequence unsorted PBMC genomic DNA. Purified libraries were measured with a Qubit 3.0 fluorometer, size-checked on a Bioanalyzer 2100, and measured again with the KAPA Library Quantification kit. Every immunoSEQ 96-well plate was sequenced on a separate single-read 150-cycle Illumina NextSeq 550 flow cell. The study's processing was this. The immunoSEQ output contained only junctional sequences without quality scores, so filtering could not match that applied to full-length reads. Sequences were annotated with PyIR, a Python wrapper for IgBLAST v1.9, using IMGT germline references to assign V/J genes and CDR3. Any read was removed if the V/J assignment was weak (E-value above 1e-6), the CDR3 was missing, or the read contained stop codons, out-of-frame junctions, or ambiguous translated residues. V3J clonotypes were defined by identical inferred V gene, J gene, and CDR3 amino acid sequence. The percentage overlap between two repertoires was calculated by dividing the number of shared unique clonotypes by the size of the smaller repertoire. Three approaches were used to assess repertoire richness: RTK rarefaction, the Chao1 estimator, and Recon v2.1 estimates of unobserved clonotypes. TCRdb obtained this table from immuneACCESS and retained in-frame rearrangements with V and J assigned. These tables miss some clones; where compared with another copy, unresolved V genes account for less than half of the shortfall, and the remainder is unexplained. Clone size and V and J calls were adopted from that table, with D and trimming inferred from the DNA. The sample has about 560,000 clones on record, about 80% of them singletons. The ten largest clonotypes hold 12% of the sample.

This TCR derives from a woman aged 40 to 55 in good health. Some clones in this sample may be carry-over from other donors' samples. The chain links TRBV6-4 with TRBJ2-2; a tentative D match to TRBD1 spans 6 bases. Material: PBMCs. The DNA is as follows: TGTGCCACTCAAGAAGGGGGAGCCGGGGAGCTGTTTTTT. It codes for CATQEGGAGELFF.